A selection of T cell receptor beta chains follows, all from one sample in a study of metastatic and nonmetastatic thyroid tumors. TCRdb reanalyzed the PCR reads via MiXCR. The data contain approximately 35,000 clones, about 10% of them singletons. The source material was blood. Receptors originate from a female donor with papillary thyroid cancer or a benign thyroid nodule (not recorded which). Some clones in this sample may be carry-over from other donors' samples. Both conserved end residues are part of each CDR3.

v_call	j_call	cdr3_aa
TRBV28	TRBJ1-6	CASRLAVQKRGNSPLHF
TRBV28	TRBJ2-7	CASRTMAGGIYEQYF
TRBV7-2	TRBJ1-2	CASSDYQGRLGGYTF
TRBV6-2/TRBV6-3	TRBJ2-1	CASSVREVNEQFF
TRBV20-1	TRBJ1-4	CSARDTRGLYEKLFF
TRBV12-3/TRBV12-4	TRBJ1-3	CATREGTEPGNTIYF
TRBV11-1	TRBJ2-5	CASSRDTYQGTQYF
TRBV19	TRBJ1-4	CASIRTGTPPNEKLFF
TRBV11-3	TRBJ2-1	CASSLDFTGAGQFF
TRBV9	TRBJ2-5	CASSVTPYGEETQYF
TRBV25-1	TRBJ2-2	CASSQPPGRERRTGELFF
TRBV28	TRBJ2-5	CASSLEQETQYF
TRBV30	TRBJ2-5	CAQSYRDAGETQYF
TRBV20-1	TRBJ2-1	CSARDPRGLAGVHIDEQFF
TRBV28	TRBJ1-1	CASRAGINTEAFF
TRBV12-3/TRBV12-4	TRBJ1-5	CASSPVLGNQPQHF
TRBV11-2	TRBJ2-7	CASSLVASGYEQYF
TRBV12-3/TRBV12-4	TRBJ1-5	CASSLGTGGHQPQHF
TRBV7-9	TRBJ2-1	CASSSDGNEQFF
TRBV20-1	TRBJ2-3	CSAGGRREDSGARTDTQYF
TRBV11-3	TRBJ2-1	CASSLGLGSGGASGNEQFF
TRBV20-1	TRBJ1-2	CSAHKGGNYGYTF